This record looks at one T cell receptor (beta chain) sequence and its context. What it binds is unknown. The CDR3 contains 15 residues. Trimming shortened V by 0 bases and J by 8 bases, and 13 bases separated the two germline ends. Per the germline V gene, CDR1 is SGHDN and CDR2 is FVKESK. This record belongs to a study of T cell responses to AZD1222 COVID-19 vaccine. Study-wide findings and caveats: Clonal diversity was possibly underestimated, and the donors were mostly white British, with more females.

Sequencing was performed with immunoSEQ multiplex PCR; in TCRdb, only in-frame clones are kept and a portion is missing. The data contain 150,000 to 200,000 clones, 92% of them singletons. The sequenced sample was peripheral blood, obtained 28 days after the second AZD1222 dose. The receptor's source is an adult who received the AZD1222 COVID-19 vaccine. This chain uses TRBV14 with TRBJ1-4; no clear D. The CDR3 bases are TGTGCCAGCAGCCAAGATCGATGGGGAGGCGAAAAACTGTTTTTT. Its translation: CASSQDRWGGEKLFF.